Sequencing of this TCR beta chain was carried out in a study of response to subunit inactivated influenza vaccine. A few counts support this clonotype. The length of the CDR3 is 16 residues. Germline loops: CDR1 MGHRA, CDR2 YSYEKL. The ends lost 0 bases at V and 5 bases at J; junction bases unmatched: 7. TCRdb itself ran the RT-PCR reads through MiXCR, one entry per CDR3 protein. The table records some 600,000 distinct CDR3 sequences, 14% of them present only once. The rearrangement uses TRBV4-1 and TRBJ2-3; 8 nucleotides agree with TRBD2. The source was PBMCs from blood, collected around 14 days before vaccination. This clonotype originated in a man aged 50 to 60 who received an inactivated influenza vaccine. The CDR3 region is CASSQERRRGGDTQYF. In DNA, the CDR3 is TGCGCCAGCAGCCAAGAAAGGCGACGGGGGGGAGATACGCAGTATTTT.